The rows below give T cell receptor beta chains drawn from one sample of a study of CD8+ T cells in alopecia areata. Sequencing was performed with immunoSEQ multiplex PCR; in TCRdb, only in-frame clones are kept and a portion is missing. The data hold over 150,000 clones, with less than 80% observed a single time. The sequencing used CD4+ T cells sorted from blood, collected at week 24, from a patient treated with tofacitinib. Receptors originate from a human donor with alopecia areata. Both conserved end residues are part of each CDR3. The D gene is left open where the match is weak. Clone size is stated in some rows and not others, as once, few, many or a class when expanded.

v_gene: TRBV5-7; j_gene: TRBJ1-2; d_gene: TRBD1; abundance: .; CDR3nt: TGTGCCAGCAGCTTGACGCTGACAGGGGGCGGCCGCTACACCTTC; CDR3aa: CASSLTLTGGGRYTF
v_gene: TRBV2; j_gene: TRBJ2-7; d_gene: TRBD1; abundance: few; CDR3nt: TGTGCCAGCAGGGGGGACAGGGGCACCTACGAGCAGTACTTC; CDR3aa: CASRGDRGTYEQYF
v_gene: TRBV4-2; j_gene: TRBJ1-6; d_gene: TRBD1; abundance: .; CDR3nt: TGTGCCAGCAGCCAAGTCCCTCCGGGACAGGGGTATTCACCCCTCCACTTT; CDR3aa: CASSQVPPGQGYSPLHF
v_gene: TRBV29-1; j_gene: TRBJ2-2; d_gene: .; abundance: .; CDR3nt: TGCAGCGTTGAGATTGGGACCTCTGGGGAGCTGTTTTTT; CDR3aa: CSVEIGTSGELFF
v_gene: TRBV29-1; j_gene: TRBJ1-1; d_gene: .; abundance: few; CDR3nt: TGCAGCGCCATGGACAGAAGTGACACTGAAGCTTTCTTT; CDR3aa: CSAMDRSDTEAFF
v_gene: TRBV30; j_gene: TRBJ1-6; d_gene: .; abundance: .; CDR3nt: TGTGCCTGGAGTAACATACAGCTGAGGAATTCACCCCTCCACTTT; CDR3aa: CAWSNIQLRNSPLHF
v_gene: TRBV19; j_gene: TRBJ1-6; d_gene: .; abundance: .; CDR3nt: TGTGCCAGTAGTCCAGGGCTAAATCAACCCCTCCACTTT; CDR3aa: CASSPGLNQPLHF
v_gene: TRBV2; j_gene: TRBJ2-3; d_gene: TRBD1; abundance: .; CDR3nt: TGTGCCAGCACCGGACAGGGGCATCAGTATTTT; CDR3aa: CASTGQGHQYF
v_gene: TRBV4-1; j_gene: TRBJ1-2; d_gene: .; abundance: .; CDR3nt: TGCGCCAGCAGCCAAGAGAACATCGACTATGGCTACACCTTC; CDR3aa: CASSQENIDYGYTF
v_gene: TRBV27; j_gene: TRBJ1-4; d_gene: TRBD1; abundance: .; CDR3nt: TGTGCCAGCAGTCCCTTAGGCGGACAGGGAGGACCAACTAATGAAAAACTGTTTTTT; CDR3aa: CASSPLGGQGGPTNEKLFF
v_gene: TRBV29-1; j_gene: TRBJ2-7; d_gene: TRBD1; abundance: .; CDR3nt: TGCAGCGTTGTACCGGGACAGAGCTACGAGCAGTACTTC; CDR3aa: CSVVPGQSYEQYF
v_gene: TRBV18; j_gene: TRBJ2-5; d_gene: .; abundance: .; CDR3nt: TGTGCCAGCGCACGGGGGGCCCAAGAGACCCAGTACTTC; CDR3aa: CASARGAQETQYF
v_gene: TRBV15; j_gene: TRBJ2-2; d_gene: .; abundance: .; CDR3nt: TGTGCCACCAGCAGATCCCAGGGGCCCGCCGGGGAGCTGTTTTTT; CDR3aa: CATSRSQGPAGELFF
v_gene: TRBV5-1; j_gene: TRBJ2-3; d_gene: TRBD2; abundance: .; CDR3nt: TGCGCCAGCAGCTTGGGAACTAGCGAAGGGGCGGATACGCAGTATTTT; CDR3aa: CASSLGTSEGADTQYF
v_gene: TRBV29-1; j_gene: TRBJ2-7; d_gene: TRBD1; abundance: .; CDR3nt: TGCAGCGGGACGGGACAGGGCTACGAGCAGTACTTC; CDR3aa: CSGTGQGYEQYF
v_gene: TRBV27; j_gene: TRBJ1-2; d_gene: .; abundance: few; CDR3nt: TGTGCCAGCACCCCGGACAGACTCAACTATGGCTACACCTTC; CDR3aa: CASTPDRLNYGYTF
v_gene: TRBV5-1; j_gene: TRBJ2-3; d_gene: .; abundance: .; CDR3nt: TGCGCCAGCAGCACGGACTGGGAAGATACGCAGTATTTT; CDR3aa: CASSTDWEDTQYF
v_gene: TRBV27; j_gene: TRBJ1-5; d_gene: .; abundance: .; CDR3nt: TGTGCCAGCAGTCCTCAGGGCTACAATCAGCCCCAGCATTTT; CDR3aa: CASSPQGYNQPQHF
v_gene: TRBV30; j_gene: TRBJ2-5; d_gene: TRBD1; abundance: .; CDR3nt: TGTGCCTGGACACAGGGGGCTGGAGAGACCCAGTACTTC; CDR3aa: CAWTQGAGETQYF
v_gene: TRBV29-1; j_gene: TRBJ1-2; d_gene: .; abundance: .; CDR3nt: TGCAGCGTTCAAACTTTATCCAGAGGCGTTTATGGCTACACCTTC; CDR3aa: CSVQTLSRGVYGYTF
v_gene: TRBV23-1; j_gene: TRBJ2-7; d_gene: .; abundance: .; CDR3nt: TGCGCCAGCAGTCAATGGGGATGGTACGAGCAGTACTTC; CDR3aa: CASSQWGWYEQYF
v_gene: TRBV29-1; j_gene: TRBJ2-7; d_gene: .; abundance: .; CDR3nt: TGCAGCGTTGGGTTCGGTCAAGAGCAGTACTTC; CDR3aa: CSVGFGQEQYF
v_gene: TRBV6-1; j_gene: TRBJ2-7; d_gene: TRBD2; abundance: .; CDR3nt: TGTGCCAGCAGTGCTTCTACAAGCGGGGGGTCTTACGAGCAGTACTTC; CDR3aa: CASSASTSGGSYEQYF
v_gene: TRBV9; j_gene: TRBJ2-5; d_gene: TRBD1; abundance: .; CDR3nt: TGTGCCAGCAGCGCTTCCCTCCGGGACAGTCAAGAGACCCAGTACTTC; CDR3aa: CASSASLRDSQETQYF
v_gene: TRBV5-1; j_gene: TRBJ2-1; d_gene: .; abundance: .; CDR3nt: TGCGCCAGCCATGGTGAGCAGTTCTTC; CDR3aa: CASHGEQFF
v_gene: TRBV2; j_gene: TRBJ1-1; d_gene: .; abundance: .; CDR3nt: TGTGCCAGCGCCAGGGTGAACACTGAAGCTTTCTTT; CDR3aa: CASARVNTEAFF
v_gene: TRBV6-6; j_gene: TRBJ2-1; d_gene: .; abundance: .; CDR3nt: TGTGCCAGCAGTTATATAGGGGATGAGCAGTTCTTC; CDR3aa: CASSYIGDEQFF
v_gene: TRBV25-1; j_gene: TRBJ2-7; d_gene: .; abundance: .; CDR3nt: TGTGCCAGCAGTGCCGAAAGACGGGGTGAGCAGTACTTC; CDR3aa: CASSAERRGEQYF
v_gene: TRBV5-6; j_gene: TRBJ1-1; d_gene: .; abundance: .; CDR3nt: TGTGCCAGCAGCACCCGGTCGGTGAACACTGAAGCTTTCTTT; CDR3aa: CASSTRSVNTEAFF
v_gene: TRBV7-9; j_gene: TRBJ2-5; d_gene: TRBD2; abundance: .; CDR3nt: TGTGCCAGCACCCTGACTGGGGGGGGAGAGACCCAGTACTTC; CDR3aa: CASTLTGGGETQYF
v_gene: TRBV29-1; j_gene: TRBJ2-7; d_gene: .; abundance: .; CDR3nt: TGCAGCGTTGGCACAAAACTCTCCTACGAGCAGTACTTC; CDR3aa: CSVGTKLSYEQYF
v_gene: TRBV9; j_gene: TRBJ2-6; d_gene: .; abundance: .; CDR3nt: TGTGCCAGCAGCGTAGGCGGCGGGGCCAACGTCCTGACTTTC; CDR3aa: CASSVGGGANVLTF
v_gene: TRBV7-9; j_gene: TRBJ1-5; d_gene: TRBD1; abundance: few; CDR3nt: TGTGCCAGCAGCTCCTCGGGACAGTATAGCAATCAGCCCCAGCATTTT; CDR3aa: CASSSSGQYSNQPQHF
v_gene: TRBV14; j_gene: TRBJ1-2; d_gene: .; abundance: .; CDR3nt: TGTGCCAGCAGCCAAGGGGCAGTTGGCTATGGCTACACCTTC; CDR3aa: CASSQGAVGYGYTF
v_gene: TRBV6-5; j_gene: TRBJ2-2; d_gene: .; abundance: .; CDR3nt: TGTGCCAGCAGACAAGGTCTATTAACCGGGGAGCTGTTTTTT; CDR3aa: CASRQGLLTGELFF
v_gene: TRBV30; j_gene: TRBJ2-4; d_gene: .; abundance: .; CDR3nt: TGTGCCTGGAGCGAGGGGGACAAAAACATTCAGTACTTC; CDR3aa: CAWSEGDKNIQYF
v_gene: TRBV29-1; j_gene: TRBJ1-1; d_gene: TRBD1; abundance: .; CDR3nt: TGCAGCGTGGAGGGACAGCGAACAGCTGAAGCTTTCTTT; CDR3aa: CSVEGQRTAEAFF
v_gene: TRBV29-1; j_gene: TRBJ1-1; d_gene: TRBD1; abundance: .; CDR3nt: TGCAGCGTTGAAACAGGGGGCGTAGGGAACACTGAAGCTTTCTTT; CDR3aa: CSVETGGVGNTEAFF
v_gene: TRBV15; j_gene: TRBJ1-3; d_gene: .; abundance: few; CDR3nt: TGTGCCACCAGCAGAGATCCTTCCCGGGGAAACACCATATATTTT; CDR3aa: CATSRDPSRGNTIYF
v_gene: TRBV10-3; j_gene: TRBJ1-1; d_gene: TRBD1; abundance: .; CDR3nt: TGTGCCATCTCGGGACAGGTGAACACTGAAGCTTTCTTT; CDR3aa: CAISGQVNTEAFF
v_gene: TRBV29-1; j_gene: TRBJ1-2; d_gene: .; abundance: few; CDR3nt: TGCAGCGCCATGACAGGAGCAGGCTATGGCTACACCTTC; CDR3aa: CSAMTGAGYGYTF
v_gene: TRBV29-1; j_gene: TRBJ1-1; d_gene: .; abundance: .; CDR3nt: TGCAGCGTCTCATCGGAGGGGAACACTGAAGCTTTCTTT; CDR3aa: CSVSSEGNTEAFF
v_gene: TRBV7-3; j_gene: TRBJ2-6; d_gene: .; abundance: .; CDR3nt: TGTGCCAGCAGCTTAGGGATTGGCGCCAACGTCCTGACTTTC; CDR3aa: CASSLGIGANVLTF
v_gene: TRBV4-1; j_gene: TRBJ2-4; d_gene: TRBD2; abundance: .; CDR3nt: TGCGCCAGCAGCCCCTACCCTATAACGGGGGGGCCTTACATTCAGTACTTC; CDR3aa: CASSPYPITGGPYIQYF
v_gene: TRBV18; j_gene: TRBJ2-7; d_gene: TRBD1; abundance: few; CDR3nt: TGTGCCAGCTCACCGGGACAGGTCTACGAGCAGTACTTC; CDR3aa: CASSPGQVYEQYF
v_gene: TRBV19; j_gene: TRBJ1-5; d_gene: TRBD1; abundance: .; CDR3nt: TGTGCCAGTAGTACCTACGACAGGGACCCCCAGCCCCAGCATTTT; CDR3aa: CASSTYDRDPQPQHF
v_gene: TRBV19; j_gene: TRBJ2-4; d_gene: .; abundance: .; CDR3nt: TGTGCCAGTGGCCAGGGTAAAAACATTCAGTACTTC; CDR3aa: CASGQGKNIQYF
v_gene: TRBV30; j_gene: TRBJ1-6; d_gene: TRBD1; abundance: .; CDR3nt: TGTGCCTGGAGTCAGGGACAGTATAATTCACCCCTCCACTTT; CDR3aa: CAWSQGQYNSPLHF
v_gene: TRBV29-1; j_gene: TRBJ1-1; d_gene: .; abundance: .; CDR3nt: TGCAGCGTTAAGTGGGAAAACACTGAAGCTTTCTTT; CDR3aa: CSVKWENTEAFF
v_gene: TRBV30; j_gene: TRBJ1-2; d_gene: .; abundance: once; CDR3nt: TGTGCCTGGAGTGTAAGAGGGGGGGCTAACTATGGCTACACCTTC; CDR3aa: CAWSVRGGANYGYTF
v_gene: TRBV30; j_gene: TRBJ2-1; d_gene: TRBD1; abundance: few; CDR3nt: TGTGCCTGGAGCCCCGGGACAGGGGACAATGAGCAGTTCTTC; CDR3aa: CAWSPGTGDNEQFF
v_gene: TRBV29-1; j_gene: TRBJ1-5; d_gene: .; abundance: .; CDR3nt: TGCAGCGTTGGGGGTGCGGGCAATCAGCCCCAGCATTTT; CDR3aa: CSVGGAGNQPQHF
v_gene: TRBV30; j_gene: TRBJ2-3; d_gene: .; abundance: .; CDR3nt: TGTGCCTGGATCGGGAGAAAGGGCGGGGGCTCCCCGTATTTT; CDR3aa: CAWIGRKGGGSPYF
v_gene: TRBV6-1; j_gene: TRBJ1-5; d_gene: .; abundance: .; CDR3nt: TGTGCCAGCAGTGAAAGGGCTCAGCCCCAGCATTTT; CDR3aa: CASSERAQPQHF
v_gene: TRBV20-1; j_gene: TRBJ2-3; d_gene: .; abundance: .; CDR3nt: TGCAGTGCCAGCTGGGGGGAGACGCAGTATTTT; CDR3aa: CSASWGETQYF
v_gene: TRBV4-1; j_gene: TRBJ2-1; d_gene: .; abundance: .; CDR3nt: TGCGCCAGCAGCCATAGGGGCGGCGATGAGCAGTTCTTC; CDR3aa: CASSHRGGDEQFF
v_gene: TRBV29-1; j_gene: TRBJ2-2; d_gene: TRBD2; abundance: few; CDR3nt: TGCAGCGTCACAGGCCGGACTAGCGGGGGGGCCGGGGAGCTGTTTTTT; CDR3aa: CSVTGRTSGGAGELFF
v_gene: TRBV4-1; j_gene: TRBJ2-2; d_gene: .; abundance: .; CDR3nt: TGCGCCAGCAGCCATAGGGTCAAGAACACCGGGGAGCTGTTTTTT; CDR3aa: CASSHRVKNTGELFF
v_gene: TRBV7-2; j_gene: TRBJ2-5; d_gene: TRBD2; abundance: once; CDR3nt: TGTGCCAGCAGCTTCCAGACGGGACTACAAGAGACCCAGTACTTC; CDR3aa: CASSFQTGLQETQYF
v_gene: TRBV29-1; j_gene: TRBJ1-1; d_gene: .; abundance: once; CDR3nt: TGCAGCGTCGGCCAGGGAGGGGTTGCTTTCTTT; CDR3aa: CSVGQGGVAFF